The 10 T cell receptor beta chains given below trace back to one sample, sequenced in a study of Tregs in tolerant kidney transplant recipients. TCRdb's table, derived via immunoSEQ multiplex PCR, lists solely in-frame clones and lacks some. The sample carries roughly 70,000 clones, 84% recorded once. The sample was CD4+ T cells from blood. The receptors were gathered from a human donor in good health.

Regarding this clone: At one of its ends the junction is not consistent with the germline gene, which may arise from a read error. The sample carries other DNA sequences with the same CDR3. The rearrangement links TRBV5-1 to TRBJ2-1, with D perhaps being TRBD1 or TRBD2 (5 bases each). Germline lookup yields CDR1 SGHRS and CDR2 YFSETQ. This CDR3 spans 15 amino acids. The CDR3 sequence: CASSGGLRAYNEQFF. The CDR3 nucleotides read TGCGCCAGCAGTGGGGGTTTGCGAGCATACAATGAGCAATTCTTC.

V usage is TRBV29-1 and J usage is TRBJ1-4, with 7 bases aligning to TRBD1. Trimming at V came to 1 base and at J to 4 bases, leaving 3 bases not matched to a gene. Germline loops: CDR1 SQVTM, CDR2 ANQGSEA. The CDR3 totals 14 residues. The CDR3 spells CSVEGTGDNEKLFF. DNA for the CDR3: TGCAGCGTTGAAGGGACAGGAGATAATGAAAAACTGTTTTTT.

CDR3 in amino acids: CASSLGGNRDRGYEQYF. The CDR3 coding sequence is TGCGCCAGCAGCTTGGGGGGTAATCGGGACAGGGGCTACGAGCAGTACTTC. The rearrangement uses TRBV5-1 and TRBJ2-7; TRBD1 matches 10 bases. The CDR3 loop spans 17 amino acids. The germline V gene has CDR1 SGHRS and CDR2 YFSETQ. Trimming removed 0 bases from V and 3 bases from J; junction bases left unmatched: 9.

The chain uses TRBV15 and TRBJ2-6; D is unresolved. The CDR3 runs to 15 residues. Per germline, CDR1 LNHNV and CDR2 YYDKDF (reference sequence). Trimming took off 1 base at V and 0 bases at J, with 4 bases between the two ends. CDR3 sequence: CATSRGFSGANVLTF. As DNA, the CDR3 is TGTGCCACCAGCAGAGGGTTCTCTGGGGCCAACGTCCTGACTTTC.

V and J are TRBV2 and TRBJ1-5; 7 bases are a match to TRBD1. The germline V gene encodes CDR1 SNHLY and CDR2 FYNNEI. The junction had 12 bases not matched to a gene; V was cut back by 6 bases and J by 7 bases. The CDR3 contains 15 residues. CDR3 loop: CASRKETGAGQPQHF. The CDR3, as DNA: TGTGCCAGCAGGAAGGAAACAGGGGCGGGGCAGCCCCAGCATTTT.

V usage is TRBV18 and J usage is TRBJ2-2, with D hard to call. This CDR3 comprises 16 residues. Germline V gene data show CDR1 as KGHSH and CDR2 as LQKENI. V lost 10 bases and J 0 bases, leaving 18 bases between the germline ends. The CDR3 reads CATPPPVAANTGELFF. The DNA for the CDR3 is TGTGCCACCCCGCCCCCCGTGGCAGCGAACACCGGGGAGCTGTTTTTT.

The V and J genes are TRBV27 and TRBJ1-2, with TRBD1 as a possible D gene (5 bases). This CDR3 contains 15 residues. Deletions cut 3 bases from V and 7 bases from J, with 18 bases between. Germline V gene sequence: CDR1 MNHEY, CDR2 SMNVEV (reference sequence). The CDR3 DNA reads TGTGCCAGCAGTTTCAGTCGTTGGGGCCCGGGTGGCTACACCTTC. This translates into CASSFSRWGPGGYTF.

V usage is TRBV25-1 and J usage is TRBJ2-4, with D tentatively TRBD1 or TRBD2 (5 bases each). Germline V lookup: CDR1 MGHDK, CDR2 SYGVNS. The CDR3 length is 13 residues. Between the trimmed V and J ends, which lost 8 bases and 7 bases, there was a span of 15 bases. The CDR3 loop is CASARGEGNIQYF. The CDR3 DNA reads TGTGCCAGCGCCCGGGGCGAGGGGAACATTCAGTACTTC. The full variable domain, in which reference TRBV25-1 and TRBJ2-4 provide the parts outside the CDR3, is EADIYQTPRYLVIGTGKKITLECSQTMGHDKMYWYQQDPGMELHLIHYSYGVNSTEKGDLSSESTVSRIRTEHFPLTLESARPSHTSQYLCASARGEGNIQYFGAGTRLSVL.

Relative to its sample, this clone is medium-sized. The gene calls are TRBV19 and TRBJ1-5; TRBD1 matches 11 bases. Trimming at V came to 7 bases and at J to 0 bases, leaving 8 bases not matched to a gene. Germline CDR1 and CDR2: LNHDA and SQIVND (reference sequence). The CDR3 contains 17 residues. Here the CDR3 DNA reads TGTGCCAGTACCCCTGGGACAGGGGGTAATAGCAATCAGCCCCAGCATTTT. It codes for CASTPGTGGNSNQPQHF. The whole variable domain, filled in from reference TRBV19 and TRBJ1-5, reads DGGITQSPKYLFRKEGQNVTLSCEQNLNHDAMYWYRQDPGQGLRLIYYSQIVNDFQKGDIAEGYSVSREKKESFPLTVTSAQKNPTAFYLCASTPGTGGNSNQPQHFGDGTRLSIL.

The CDR3, as DNA: TGCGCCAGCAGCCAAAGAGGTCCGGGATCGAACACCGGGGAGCTGTTTTTT. Translation: CASSQRGPGSNTGELFF. The rearrangement links TRBV4-1 to TRBJ2-2, with a tentative D call TRBD2 (5 bases). V lost 2 bases, J lost 0 bases, and 13 bases lay in between. The CDR3 consists of 17 residues. Looked up from germline, CDR1 is MGHRA and CDR2 is YSYEKL.